A single T cell receptor (beta chain) is shown here with its context. Its antigen is as yet unknown. TCRdb's copy holds only in-frame clones and misses some; the assay was immunoSEQ multiplex PCR. This sample has approximately 97,000 clones, with 90% to 95% found just once. The data derive from a study of graft-versus-host responses after intestinal transplantation. The CDR3 consists of 14 residues. The V end lost 3 bases, the J end lost 2 bases, and 10 bases lay between the germline ends. Germline assignment: CDR1 MGHRA and CDR2 YSYEKL. The sequencing used unstimulated CD4+ T cells sorted from spleen or lymph node cells, collected before transplant. The TCR sequence derives from a human donor who was the organ donor for an intestinal transplant. The chain has TRBV4-1 and TRBJ1-1; D possibly corresponds to TRBD1 (5 bases). The CDR3 sequence is CASSHVGHNTEAFF. In DNA form, the CDR3 reads TGCGCCAGCAGCCACGTTGGACACAACACTGAAGCTTTCTTT.